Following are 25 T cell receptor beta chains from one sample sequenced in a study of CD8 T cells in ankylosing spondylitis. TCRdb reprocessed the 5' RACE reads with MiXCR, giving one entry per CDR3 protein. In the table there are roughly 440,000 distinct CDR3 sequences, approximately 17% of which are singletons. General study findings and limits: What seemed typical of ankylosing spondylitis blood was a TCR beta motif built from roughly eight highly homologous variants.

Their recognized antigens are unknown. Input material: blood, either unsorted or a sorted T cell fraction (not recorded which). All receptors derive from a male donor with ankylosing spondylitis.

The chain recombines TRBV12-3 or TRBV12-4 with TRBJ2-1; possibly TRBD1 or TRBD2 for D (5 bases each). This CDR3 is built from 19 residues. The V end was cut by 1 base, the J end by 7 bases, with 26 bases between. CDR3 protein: CASSLDGRGISQRYNEQFF. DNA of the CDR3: TGTGCCAGCAGTTTAGATGGACGGGGCATATCCCAACGGTATAATGAGCAGTTCTTC.

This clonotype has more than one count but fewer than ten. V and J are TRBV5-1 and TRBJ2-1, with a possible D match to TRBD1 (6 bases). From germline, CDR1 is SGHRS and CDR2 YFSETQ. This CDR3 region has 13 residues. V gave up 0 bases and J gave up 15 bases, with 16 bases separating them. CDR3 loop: CASSLDRARVPFF. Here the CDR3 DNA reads TGCGCCAGCAGCTTGGACAGGGCCCGAGTGCCGTTCTTC.

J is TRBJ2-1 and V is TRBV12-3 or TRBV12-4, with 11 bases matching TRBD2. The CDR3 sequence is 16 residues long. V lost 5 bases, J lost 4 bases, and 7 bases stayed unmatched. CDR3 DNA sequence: TGTGCCAGCAGTACACTAGCGGGAGTAGGTTACAATGAGCAGTTCTTC. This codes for CASSTLAGVGYNEQFF.

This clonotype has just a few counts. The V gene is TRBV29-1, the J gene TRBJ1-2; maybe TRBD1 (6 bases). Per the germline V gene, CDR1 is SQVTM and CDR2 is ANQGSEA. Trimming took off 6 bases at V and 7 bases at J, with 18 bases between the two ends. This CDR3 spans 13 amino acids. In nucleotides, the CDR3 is TGCAGCGTCCTACTCTACAGGGCTGGTGGCTACACCTTC. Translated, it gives CSVLLYRAGGYTF.

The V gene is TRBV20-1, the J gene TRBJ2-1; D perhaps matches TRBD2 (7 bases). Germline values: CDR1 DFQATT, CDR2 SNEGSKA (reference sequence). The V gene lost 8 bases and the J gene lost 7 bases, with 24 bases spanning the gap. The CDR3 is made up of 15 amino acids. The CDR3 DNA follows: TGCAGTCCTCGATACCCCGGGGGGCTTGGAAATGAGCAGTTCTTC. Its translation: CSPRYPGGLGNEQFF.

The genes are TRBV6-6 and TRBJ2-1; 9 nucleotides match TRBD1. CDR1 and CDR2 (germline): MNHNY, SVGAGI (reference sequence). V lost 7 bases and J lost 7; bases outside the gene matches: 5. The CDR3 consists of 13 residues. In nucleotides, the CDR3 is TGTGCCAGCAAAACAGGGGGCTCAAATGAGCAGTTCTTC. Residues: CASKTGGSNEQFF.

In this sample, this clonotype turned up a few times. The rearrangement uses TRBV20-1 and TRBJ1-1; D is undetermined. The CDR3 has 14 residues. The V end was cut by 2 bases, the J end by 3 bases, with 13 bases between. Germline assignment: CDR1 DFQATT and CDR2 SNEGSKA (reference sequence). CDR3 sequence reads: CSARSGGVDTEAFF. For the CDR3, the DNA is TGCAGTGCTAGATCGGGTGGGGTAGACACTGAAGCTTTCTTT.

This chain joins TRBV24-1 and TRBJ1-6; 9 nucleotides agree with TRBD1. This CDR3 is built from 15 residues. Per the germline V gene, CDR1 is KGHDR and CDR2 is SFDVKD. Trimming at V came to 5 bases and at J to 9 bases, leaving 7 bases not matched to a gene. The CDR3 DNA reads TGTGCCACCAGTGCCACCGGGACAGGGCCTTCACCCCTCCACTTT. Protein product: CATSATGTGPSPLHF.

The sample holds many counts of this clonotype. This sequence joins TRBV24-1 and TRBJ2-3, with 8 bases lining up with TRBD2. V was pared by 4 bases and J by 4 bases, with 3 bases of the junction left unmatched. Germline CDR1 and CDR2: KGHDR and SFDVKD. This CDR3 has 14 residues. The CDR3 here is CATSDPAGADTQYF. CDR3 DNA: TGTGCCACCAGTGACCCAGCGGGGGCAGATACGCAGTATTTT.

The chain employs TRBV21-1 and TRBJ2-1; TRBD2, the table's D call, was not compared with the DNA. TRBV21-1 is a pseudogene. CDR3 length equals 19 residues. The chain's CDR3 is CASSKGPCPTSGRLCEQFF. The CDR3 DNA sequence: TGTGCCAGCAGCAAAGGACCCTGTCCCACTAGCGGGAGGTTATGTGAGCAGTTCTTC.

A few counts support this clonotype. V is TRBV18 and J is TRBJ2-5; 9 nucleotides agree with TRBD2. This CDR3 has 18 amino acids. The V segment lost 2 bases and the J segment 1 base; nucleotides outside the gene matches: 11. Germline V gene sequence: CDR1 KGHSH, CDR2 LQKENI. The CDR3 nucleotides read TGTGCCAGCTCACCAATTGTCCTAGCGGGGAACTTCCAAGAGACCCAGTACTTC. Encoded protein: CASSPIVLAGNFQETQYF.

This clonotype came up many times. CDR3 sequence: CASSSLAGGPNEQFF. The CDR3 nucleotides are TGTGCCAGCAGTTCACTAGCGGGAGGTCCCAATGAGCAGTTCTTC. V usage is TRBV28 and J usage is TRBJ2-1, with 12 nucleotides matching TRBD2. Germline V gene sequence: CDR1 MDHEN, CDR2 SYDVKM. The V and J ends lost 4 bases and 6 bases, in that order; junction bases with no gene match: 4. This CDR3 region has 15 residues.

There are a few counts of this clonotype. The CDR3 loop reads CASSYRGQNTEAFF. The CDR3 nucleotides are TGTGCCAGTAGTTACCGGGGCCAGAACACTGAAGCTTTCTTT. The chain uses TRBV19 and TRBJ1-1; D might be TRBD1 (5 bases). Germline CDR1 and CDR2: LNHDA and SQIVND (reference sequence). V dropped 5 bases and J dropped 1 base, with 11 bases sitting between them. This CDR3 comprises 14 residues.

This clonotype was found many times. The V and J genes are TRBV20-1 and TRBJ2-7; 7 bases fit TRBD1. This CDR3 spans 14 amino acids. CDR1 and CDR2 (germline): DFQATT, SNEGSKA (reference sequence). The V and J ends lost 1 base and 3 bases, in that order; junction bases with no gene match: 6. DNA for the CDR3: TGCAGTGCTAGAGCGAACAGGGGCGGCTACGAGCAGTACTTC. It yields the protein CSARANRGGYEQYF.

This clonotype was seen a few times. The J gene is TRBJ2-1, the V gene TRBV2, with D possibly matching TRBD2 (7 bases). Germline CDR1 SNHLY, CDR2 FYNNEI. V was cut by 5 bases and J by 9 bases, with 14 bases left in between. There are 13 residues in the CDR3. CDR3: CASSLKGGGEQFF. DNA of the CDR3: TGTGCCAGCAGTCTAAAAGGGGGGGGTGAGCAGTTCTTC.

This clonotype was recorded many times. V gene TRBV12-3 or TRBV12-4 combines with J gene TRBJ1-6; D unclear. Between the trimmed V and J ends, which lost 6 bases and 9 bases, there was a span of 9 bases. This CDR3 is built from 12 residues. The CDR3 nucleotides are TGTGCCAGCAGCCGATTGGGTTCACCCCTCCACTTT. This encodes CASSRLGSPLHF.

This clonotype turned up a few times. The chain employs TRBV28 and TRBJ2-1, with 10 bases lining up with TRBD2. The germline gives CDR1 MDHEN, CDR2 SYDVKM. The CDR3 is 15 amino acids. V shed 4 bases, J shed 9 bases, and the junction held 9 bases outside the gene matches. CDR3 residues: CASSSSSGSGGEQFF. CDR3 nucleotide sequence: TGTGCCAGCAGTTCCTCTAGCGGGAGTGGAGGTGAGCAGTTCTTC.

The CDR3 loop reads CASSSPGITGELFF. CDR3 nucleotide sequence: TGTGCCAGCAGCAGCCCTGGGATTACCGGGGAGCTGTTTTTT. The chain links TRBV11-2 to TRBJ2-2; D not resolved. V was trimmed by 5 bases and J by 5 bases, leaving 12 bases between them. Germline V gives CDR1 SGHAT, CDR2 FQNNGV. The CDR3 covers 14 residues.

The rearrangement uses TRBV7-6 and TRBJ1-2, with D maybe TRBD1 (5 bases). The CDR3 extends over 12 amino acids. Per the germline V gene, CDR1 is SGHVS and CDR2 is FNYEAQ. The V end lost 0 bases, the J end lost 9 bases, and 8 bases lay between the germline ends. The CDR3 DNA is TGTGCCAGCAGCTTAGCGGGGCAGAGCTACACCTTC. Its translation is CASSLAGQSYTF.

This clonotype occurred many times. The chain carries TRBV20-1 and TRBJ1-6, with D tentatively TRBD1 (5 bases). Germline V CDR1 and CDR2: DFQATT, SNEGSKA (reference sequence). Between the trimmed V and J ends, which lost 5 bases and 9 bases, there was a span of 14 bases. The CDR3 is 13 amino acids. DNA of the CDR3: TGCAGTGCTCCCGACAGAGGAGGTTCACCCCTCCACTTT. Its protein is CSAPDRGGSPLHF.

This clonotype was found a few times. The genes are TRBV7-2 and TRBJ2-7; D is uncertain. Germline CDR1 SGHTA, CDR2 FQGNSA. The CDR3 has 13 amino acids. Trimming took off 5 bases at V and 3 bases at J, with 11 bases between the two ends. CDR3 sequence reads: CASSPFGFYEQYF. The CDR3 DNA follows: TGTGCCAGCAGCCCCTTCGGGTTCTACGAGCAGTACTTC.

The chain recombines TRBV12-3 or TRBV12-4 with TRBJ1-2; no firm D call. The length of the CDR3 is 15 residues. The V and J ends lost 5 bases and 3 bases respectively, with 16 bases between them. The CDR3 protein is CASSAPPGIDYGYTF. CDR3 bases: TGTGCCAGCAGTGCGCCCCCGGGGATCGACTATGGCTACACCTTC.

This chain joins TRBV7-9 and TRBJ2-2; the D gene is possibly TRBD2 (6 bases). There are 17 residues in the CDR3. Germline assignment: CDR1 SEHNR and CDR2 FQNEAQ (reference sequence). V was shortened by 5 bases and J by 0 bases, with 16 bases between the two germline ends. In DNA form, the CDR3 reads TGTGCCAGCAGCCCAAGGAGTAGCGGAACGAACACCGGGGAGCTGTTTTTT. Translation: CASSPRSSGTNTGELFF. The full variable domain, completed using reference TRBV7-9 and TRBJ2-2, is DTGVSQNPRHKITKRGQNVTFRCDPISEHNRLYWYRQTLGQGPEFLTYFQNEAQLEKSRLLSDRFSAERPKGSFSTLEIQRTEQGDSAMYLCASSPRSSGTNTGELFFGEGSRLTVL.

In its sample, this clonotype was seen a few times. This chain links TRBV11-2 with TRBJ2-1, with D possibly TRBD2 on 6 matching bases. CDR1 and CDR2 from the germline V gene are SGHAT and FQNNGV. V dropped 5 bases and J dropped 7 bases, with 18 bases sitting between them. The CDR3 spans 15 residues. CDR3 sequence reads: CASSPIVAVQNEQFF. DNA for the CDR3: TGTGCCAGCAGCCCCATCGTAGCGGTGCAAAATGAGCAGTTCTTC.

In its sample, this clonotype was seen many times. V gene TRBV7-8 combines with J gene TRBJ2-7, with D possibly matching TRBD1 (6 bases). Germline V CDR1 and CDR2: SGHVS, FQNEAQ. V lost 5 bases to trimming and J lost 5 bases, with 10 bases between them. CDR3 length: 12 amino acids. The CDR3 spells CASSVNRDEQYF. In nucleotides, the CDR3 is TGTGCCAGCAGCGTAAACAGGGACGAGCAGTACTTC.